This entry lists 26 T cell receptor beta chains sequenced from one sample in a study of tumour-infiltrating T cells in Burkitt lymphoma. Only in-frame clones appear in the TCRdb table, and some are missing; sequencing was by immunoSEQ multiplex PCR. The sample lists 2,000 to 2,500 clones; over 13% were seen once. Sequences were obtained from tumor tissue from a relapse. Source of these receptors: a human donor with relapsed Burkitt lymphoma.

This clone came up a few times. The junction shows a germline mismatch at one end, possibly a read error. The CDR3: CARSPPSTGLLSGNTIYF. DNA for the CDR3: TGTGCCAGATCACCCCCTTCGACAGGGCTCCTCTCTGGAAACACCATATATTTT. The chain joins TRBV18 to TRBJ1-3; TRBD1 agrees at 7 bases. Germline V CDR1 and CDR2: KGHSH, LQKENI. The CDR3 spans 18 residues.

This clone was counted a few times. The rearrangement links TRBV5-6 to TRBJ2-5; no firm D call. Germline lookup yields CDR1 SGHDT and CDR2 YYEEEE. With 4 bases removed from V and 2 bases from J, the gap between germline ends came to 9 bases. The CDR3 consists of 13 residues. The CDR3 nucleotides are TGTGCCAGCAGCACCTCGGTACAAGAGACCCAGTACTTC. Encoded protein: CASSTSVQETQYF.

The chain employs TRBV6-6 and TRBJ1-5, with D hard to call. The CDR3 extends over 15 amino acids. Germline V gene sequence: CDR1 MNHNY, CDR2 SVGAGI (reference sequence). V lost 5 bases to trimming and J lost 6 bases, with 17 bases between them. CDR3 in DNA: TGTGCCAGCAGTCCTTCGGGGAGACGAAGTCAGCCCCAGCATTTT. Its protein product is CASSPSGRRSQPQHF.

The chain links TRBV10-3 to TRBJ1-3, with 12 nucleotides matching TRBD1. V was pared by 2 bases and J by 3 bases, with 5 bases of the junction left unmatched. From germline, CDR1 is ENHRY and CDR2 SYGVKD. CDR3 length: 17 residues. The CDR3 here is CAISEPGQGAFGNTIYF. The CDR3 nucleotides read TGTGCCATCAGTGAGCCGGGACAGGGGGCGTTTGGAAACACCATATATTTT.

This clone occurred a few times. The chain uses TRBV11-2 and TRBJ2-5; 9 positions match TRBD2. Germline V gene lookup returns CDR1 SGHAT and CDR2 FQNNGV. V shed 3 bases, J shed 1 base, and the junction held 3 bases outside the gene matches. CDR3 length: 15 residues. DNA of the CDR3: TGTGCCAGCAGCTTTAGCGGGGGCCTCCAAGAGACCCAGTACTTC. Translation: CASSFSGGLQETQYF. The complete variable domain, with remaining parts taken from reference TRBV11-2 and TRBJ2-5, reads EAGVAQSPRYKIIEKRQSVAFWCNPISGHATLYWYQQILGQGPKLLIQFQNNGVVDDSQLPKDRFSAERLKGVDSTLKIQPAKLEDSAVYLCASSFSGGLQETQYFGPGTRLLVL.

A few counts support this clone. The chain couples TRBV5-1 to TRBJ1-2; D perhaps matches TRBD1 (6 bases). V was shortened by 4 bases and J by 6 bases, with 19 bases between the two germline ends. CDR1 is SGHRS and CDR2 is YFSETQ in the germline V gene. The CDR3 is 15 residues long. DNA for the CDR3: TGCGCCAGCAGCGTAGGGGGTACCAGGGGCCATGGCTACACCTTC. Its translation: CASSVGGTRGHGYTF.

The rearrangement uses TRBV27 and TRBJ2-3, with a possible D match to TRBD1 (5 bases). Trimming took 2 bases from V and 4 from J, leaving 19 bases between them. Looked up from germline, CDR1 is MNHEY and CDR2 is SMNVEV (reference sequence). The CDR3 length is 17 residues. The CDR3 DNA reads as TGTGCCAGCAGTTTACAGTACAGGTCCTTCAGGGCAGATACGCAGTATTTT. Residues: CASSLQYRSFRADTQYF.

The chain links TRBV5-6 to TRBJ2-1; TRBD1 matches 9 bases. Per the germline V gene, CDR1 is SGHDT and CDR2 is YYEEEE. The CDR3 has 16 residues. With 4 bases clipped from V and 3 bases from J, the junction kept 8 bases outside the gene matches. CDR3 loop: CASSGQRDRVYNEQFF. In DNA form, the CDR3 reads TGTGCCAGCAGCGGACAACGGGACAGGGTCTACAATGAGCAGTTCTTC.

The chain couples TRBV9 to TRBJ2-2; no clear D. V was cut by 0 bases and J by 6 bases, with 6 bases left in between. The CDR3 runs to 13 residues. Germline assignment: CDR1 SGDLS and CDR2 YYNGEE. The CDR3 spells CASSVVDPGELFF. DNA for the CDR3: TGTGCCAGCAGCGTAGTTGACCCCGGGGAGCTGTTTTTT.

V is TRBV18 and J is TRBJ2-3; D possibly corresponds to TRBD2 (6 bases). V lost 2 bases and J 1 base, leaving 7 bases between the germline ends. Germline V gene sequence: CDR1 KGHSH, CDR2 LQKENI. CDR3 length: 14 residues. CDR3 DNA sequence: TGTGCCAGCTCACCAACGGGGGGCACAGATACGCAGTATTTT. Translated, it gives CASSPTGGTDTQYF.

In DNA, the CDR3 is TGCGCCAGCAGCCCTATACGCGGACAGGGGGCCTACGAGCAGTACTTC. It yields the protein CASSPIRGQGAYEQYF. This rearrangement joins TRBV4-1 to TRBJ2-5; 10 positions match TRBD1. The tail of the sequence fits TRBJ2-7 better, so the J call may be wrong. Per germline, CDR1 MGHRA and CDR2 YSYEKL. CDR3 length equals 16 residues.

The chain is built from TRBV7-2 and TRBJ2-7; 14 positions agree with TRBD2. Looked up from germline, CDR1 is SGHTA and CDR2 is FQGNSA. This CDR3 comprises 16 residues. Trimming at V came to 1 base and at J to 6 bases, leaving 5 bases not matched to a gene. The CDR3 sequence is CASSLGLAGGLIEQYF. The CDR3 DNA sequence: TGTGCCAGCAGCTTAGGACTAGCGGGAGGGCTGATCGAGCAGTACTTC.

V usage is TRBV4-1 and J usage is TRBJ2-5; D is unresolved. The CDR3 spans 11 residues. Trimming cost V 5 bases and J 4 bases, with 5 bases left between them. Germline loops: CDR1 MGHRA, CDR2 YSYEKL. The CDR3 DNA sequence: TGCGCCAGCAGCTCCAGAGAGACCCAGTACTTC. Translated: CASSSRETQYF.

In its sample, this clone was seen a few times. The chain links TRBV6-5 to TRBJ2-7; possible D gene TRBD2, 7 bases. Germline V lookup: CDR1 MNHEY, CDR2 SVGAGI. This CDR3 spans 15 amino acids. The ends were cut back, 1 base at V and 5 bases at J, with 15 bases in the middle. In DNA form, the CDR3 reads TGTGCCAGCAGTTACTTTGGGGGGGCAGGAAACGAGCAGTACTTC. It is translated as CASSYFGGAGNEQYF.

There are a few counts of this clone. The rearrangement links TRBV10-2 to TRBJ1-1; 9 nucleotides line up with TRBD1. CDR1 and CDR2 from the germline V gene are WSHSY and SAAADI. V was clipped by 6 bases and J by 1 base; unmatched bases: 6. The CDR3 contains 15 residues. CDR3 protein: CASRPPGQGNTEAFF. The CDR3 bases are TGCGCCAGCAGACCTCCGGGACAGGGGAACACTGAAGCTTTCTTT.

This clone appeared a few times. The chain employs TRBV30 and TRBJ1-2; TRBD1 might be the D (5 bases). Germline V CDR1 and CDR2: GTSNPN, SVGIG (reference sequence). The CDR3 loop spans 14 amino acids. The V and J ends lost 1 base and 4 bases respectively, with 13 bases between them. The CDR3 here is CAWSESWGSYGYTF. In DNA, the CDR3 is TGTGCCTGGAGTGAGAGTTGGGGCTCCTATGGCTACACCTTC. Using reference TRBV30 and TRBJ1-2 for the parts outside the CDR3, the full variable domain is SQTIHQWPATLVQPVGSPLSLECTVEGTSNPNLYWYRQAAGRGLQLLFYSVGIGQISSEVPQNLSASRPQDRQFILSSKKLLLSDSGFYLCAWSESWGSYGYTFGSGTRLTVV.

By its share, this clone is large. The chain has TRBV5-1 and TRBJ2-5; TRBD1 aligns across 7 bases. The CDR3 covers 14 residues. Germline V gene lookup returns CDR1 SGHRS and CDR2 YFSETQ. Trimming removed 3 bases from V and 5 bases from J; junction bases left unmatched: 7. Here the CDR3 reads CASSYGTVGETQYF. CDR3 sequence (DNA): TGCGCCAGCAGCTATGGGACAGTGGGGGAGACCCAGTACTTC.

This clone was seen only a few times. The chain has TRBV27 and TRBJ2-7; D gene ambiguous. Germline V CDR1 and CDR2: MNHEY, SMNVEV (reference sequence). Trimming stripped 4 bases from V and 1 base from J, with 8 bases between. The CDR3 is 13 amino acids. The CDR3 bases are TGTGCCAGCAGTTCCGGCGGTTCCTACGAGCAGTACTTC. Its translation is CASSSGGSYEQYF.

The table lists this clone with a few counts. This rearrangement joins TRBV5-4 to TRBJ2-5, with D maybe TRBD1 (6 bases). The CDR3 contains 14 residues. Trimming took off 2 bases at V and 4 bases at J, with 12 bases between the two ends. Germline values: CDR1 SGHNT, CDR2 YYREEE (reference sequence). The chain's CDR3 is CASSLGGGGETQYF. As DNA, the CDR3 is TGTGCCAGCAGCTTAGGGGGTGGAGGAGAGACCCAGTACTTC.

This chain joins TRBV5-1 and TRBJ2-7; D gene unclear. With 1 base removed from V and 2 bases from J, the gap between germline ends came to 10 bases. In germline, CDR1 is SGHRS, CDR2 YFSETQ. The CDR3 contains 14 residues. The CDR3 protein is CASSLSGVTYEQYF. The CDR3 DNA sequence: TGCGCCAGCAGCTTGAGTGGGGTTACCTACGAGCAGTACTTC.

This clone was seen only a few times. CDR3 DNA: TGCGCCAGCAGCCCCCGGGACAGGGCGCCCCTCCACTTT. This translates into CASSPRDRAPLHF. The chain links TRBV5-1 to TRBJ1-6, with 9 bases matching TRBD1. This CDR3 has 13 residues. With V trimmed by 4 bases and J by 13 bases, 6 bases remained unmatched. The germline CDR1 and CDR2 sequences are SGHRS and YFSETQ.

This clone is classed as large (0.1 to 1%). This chain connects TRBV9 to TRBJ2-2; no reliable D call. Trimming pared 4 bases from V and 0 bases from J, leaving 16 bases between. Germline values: CDR1 SGDLS, CDR2 YYNGEE. The CDR3 loop spans 17 amino acids. Here the CDR3 reads CASSPRSGLPNTGELFF. CDR3 DNA: TGTGCCAGCAGCCCTCGGTCGGGTCTTCCGAACACCGGGGAGCTGTTTTTT.

The J gene is TRBJ1-2, the V gene TRBV25-1, with a possible D match to TRBD1 (5 bases). Trimming left V 3 bases short and J 6 bases short, with 14 bases between. Germline CDR1 is MGHDK and CDR2 is SYGVNS. There are 14 residues in the CDR3. CDR3 sequence (DNA): TGTGCCAGCAGTGACCGTCGCAGGGTGAATGGCTACACCTTC. Encoded protein: CASSDRRRVNGYTF.

V gene TRBV5-1 combines with J gene TRBJ1-4; 7 bases map to TRBD1. V was clipped by 3 bases and J by 7 bases; unmatched bases: 6. Germline values: CDR1 SGHRS, CDR2 YFSETQ. CDR3 size: 14 residues. In DNA, the CDR3 is TGCGCCAGCAGCTCGGGGACAGTCGGTGAAAAACTGTTTTTT. It encodes CASSSGTVGEKLFF.

This clone was counted between two and nine times. This sequence joins TRBV6-6 and TRBJ1-3; no definite D call. This CDR3 contains 16 residues. Between the trimmed V and J ends, which lost 0 bases and 1 base, there was a span of 10 bases. CDR1 is MNHNY and CDR2 is SVGAGI in the germline V gene (reference sequence). CDR3 region: CASSYSSGGSGNTIYF. The CDR3 DNA sequence: TGTGCCAGCAGTTACTCCTCGGGAGGATCTGGAAACACCATATATTTT.

This clone was observed a few times. The J gene is TRBJ2-3, the V gene TRBV6-1; no reliable D call. Per germline, CDR1 MNHNS and CDR2 SASEGT. The CDR3 loop spans 15 amino acids. The ends were cut back, 3 bases at V and 0 bases at J, with 10 bases in the middle. CDR3 sequence: CASSDRTDSTDTQYF. CDR3 DNA sequence: TGTGCCAGCAGTGATCGGACGGACAGCACAGATACGCAGTATTTT.